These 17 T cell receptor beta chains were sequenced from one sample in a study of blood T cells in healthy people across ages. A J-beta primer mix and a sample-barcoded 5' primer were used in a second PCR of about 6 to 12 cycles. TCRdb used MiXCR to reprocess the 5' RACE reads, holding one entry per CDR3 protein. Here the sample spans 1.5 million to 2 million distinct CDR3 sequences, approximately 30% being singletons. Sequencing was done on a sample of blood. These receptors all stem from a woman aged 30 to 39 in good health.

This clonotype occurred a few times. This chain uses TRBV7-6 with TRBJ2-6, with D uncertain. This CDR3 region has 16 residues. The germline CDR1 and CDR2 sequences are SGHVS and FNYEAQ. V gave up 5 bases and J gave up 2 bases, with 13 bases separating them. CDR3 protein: CASSHPLRTGANVLTF. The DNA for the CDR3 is TGTGCCAGCAGCCACCCCCTTCGGACTGGGGCCAACGTCCTGACTTTC.

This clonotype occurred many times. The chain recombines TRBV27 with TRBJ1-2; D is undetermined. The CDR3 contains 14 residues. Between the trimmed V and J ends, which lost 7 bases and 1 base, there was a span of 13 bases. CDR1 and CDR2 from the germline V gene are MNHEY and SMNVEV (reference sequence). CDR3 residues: CASTTRRGNYGYTF. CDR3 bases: TGTGCCAGCACAACAAGACGGGGTAACTATGGCTACACCTTC.

CDR3 protein: CASSTDRGDTEAFF. CDR3 nucleotides: TGTGCCAGCAGCACGGACAGGGGGGACACTGAAGCTTTCTTT. This chain links TRBV7-9 with TRBJ1-1; 10 bases are a match to TRBD1. The CDR3 covers 14 residues. Germline V lookup: CDR1 SEHNR, CDR2 FQNEAQ (reference sequence). The ends lost 5 bases at V and 3 bases at J; junction bases unmatched: 3.

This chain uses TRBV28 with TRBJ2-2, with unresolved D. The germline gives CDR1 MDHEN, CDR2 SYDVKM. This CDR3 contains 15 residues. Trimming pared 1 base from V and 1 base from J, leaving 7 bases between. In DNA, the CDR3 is TGTGCCAGCAGTTTATTACGCAGGAACACCGGGGAGCTGTTTTTT. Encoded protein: CASSLLRRNTGELFF. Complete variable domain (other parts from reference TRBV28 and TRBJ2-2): DVKVTQSSRYLVKRTGEKVFLECVQDMDHENMFWYRQDPGLGLRLIYFSYDVKMKEKGDIPEGYSVSREKKERFSLILESASTNQTSMYLCASSLLRRNTGELFFGEGSRLTVL.

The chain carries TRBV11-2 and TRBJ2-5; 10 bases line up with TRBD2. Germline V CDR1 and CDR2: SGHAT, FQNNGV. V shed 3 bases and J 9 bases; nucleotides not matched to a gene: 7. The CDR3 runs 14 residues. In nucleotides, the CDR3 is TGTGCCAGCAGCTTGGGACTAGCGCGGCGGTCCCAGTACTTC. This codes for CASSLGLARRSQYF.

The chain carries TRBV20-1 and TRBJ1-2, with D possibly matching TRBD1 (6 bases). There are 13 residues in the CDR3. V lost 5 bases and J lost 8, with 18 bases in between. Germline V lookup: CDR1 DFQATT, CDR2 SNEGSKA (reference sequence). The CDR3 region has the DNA TGCAGTGCTCCCCCCGGGTCAGGGGTAGGCTACACCTTC. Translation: CSAPPGSGVGYTF.

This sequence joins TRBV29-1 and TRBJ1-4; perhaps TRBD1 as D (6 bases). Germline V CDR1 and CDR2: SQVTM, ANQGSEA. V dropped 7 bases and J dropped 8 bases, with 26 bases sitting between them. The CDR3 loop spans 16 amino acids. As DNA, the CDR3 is TGCAGCGCTGGTCTCGGCGGGGGCGGGGTTCAGGAAAAACTGTTTTTT. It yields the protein CSAGLGGGGVQEKLFF. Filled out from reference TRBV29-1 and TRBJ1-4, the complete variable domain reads SAVISQKPSRDICQRGTSLTIQCQVDSQVTMMFWYRQQPGQSLTLIATANQGSEATYESGFVIDKFPISRPNLTFSTLTVSNMSPEDSSIYLCSAGLGGGGVQEKLFFGSGTQLSVL.

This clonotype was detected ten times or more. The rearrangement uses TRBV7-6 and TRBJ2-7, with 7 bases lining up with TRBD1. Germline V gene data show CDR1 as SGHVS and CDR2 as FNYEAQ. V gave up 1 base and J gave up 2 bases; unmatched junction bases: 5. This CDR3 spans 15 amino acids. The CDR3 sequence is CASSLEQGNTYEQYF. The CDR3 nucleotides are TGTGCCAGCAGCTTAGAACAGGGGAATACCTACGAGCAGTACTTC.

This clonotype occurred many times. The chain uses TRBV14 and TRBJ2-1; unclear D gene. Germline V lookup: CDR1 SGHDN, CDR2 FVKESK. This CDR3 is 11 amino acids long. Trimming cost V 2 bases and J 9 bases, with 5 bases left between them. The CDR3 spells CASSQQIEQFF. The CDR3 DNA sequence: TGTGCCAGCAGCCAACAGATTGAGCAGTTCTTC.

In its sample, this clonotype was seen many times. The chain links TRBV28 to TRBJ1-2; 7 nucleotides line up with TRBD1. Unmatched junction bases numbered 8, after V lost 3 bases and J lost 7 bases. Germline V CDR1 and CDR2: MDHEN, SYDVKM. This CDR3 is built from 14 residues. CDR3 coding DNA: TGTGCCAGCAGTTTCCGCGACAGGGTTTTTGGCTACACCTTC. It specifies CASSFRDRVFGYTF.

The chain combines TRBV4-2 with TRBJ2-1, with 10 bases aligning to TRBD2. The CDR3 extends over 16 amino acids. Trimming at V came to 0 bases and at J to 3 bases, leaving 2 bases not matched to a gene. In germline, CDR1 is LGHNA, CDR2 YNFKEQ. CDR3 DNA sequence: TGTGCCAGCAGCCAAGAACTAGCGGGGTTCTACAATGAGCAGTTCTTC. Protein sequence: CASSQELAGFYNEQFF.

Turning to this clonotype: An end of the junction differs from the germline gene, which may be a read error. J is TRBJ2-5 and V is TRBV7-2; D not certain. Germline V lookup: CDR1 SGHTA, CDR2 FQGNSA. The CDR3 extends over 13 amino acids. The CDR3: CAGSLDNVETQYF. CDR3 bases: TGTGCCGGCAGCTTAGACAACGTGGAGACCCAGTACTTC.

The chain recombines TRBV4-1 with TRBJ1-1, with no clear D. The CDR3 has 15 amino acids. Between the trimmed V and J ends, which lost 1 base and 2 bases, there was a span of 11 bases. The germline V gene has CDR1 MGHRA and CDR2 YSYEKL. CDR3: CASSQGFQINTEAFF. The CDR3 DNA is TGCGCCAGCAGCCAAGGGTTTCAGATAAACACTGAAGCTTTCTTT.

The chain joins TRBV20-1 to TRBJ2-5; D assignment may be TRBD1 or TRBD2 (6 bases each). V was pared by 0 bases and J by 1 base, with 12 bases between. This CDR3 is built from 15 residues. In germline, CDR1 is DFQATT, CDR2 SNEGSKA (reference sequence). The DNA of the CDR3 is TGCAGTGCTAGAGATCTGAGGGGGGCCCAAGAGACCCAGTACTTC. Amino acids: CSARDLRGAQETQYF.

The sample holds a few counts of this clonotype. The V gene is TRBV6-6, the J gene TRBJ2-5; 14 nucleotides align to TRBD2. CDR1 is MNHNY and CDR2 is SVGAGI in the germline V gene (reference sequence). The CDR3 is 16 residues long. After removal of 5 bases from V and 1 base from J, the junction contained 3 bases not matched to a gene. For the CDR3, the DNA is TGTGCCAGCAGTCAGACTAGCGGGGGGGCCCAAGAGACCCAGTACTTC. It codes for CASSQTSGGAQETQYF.

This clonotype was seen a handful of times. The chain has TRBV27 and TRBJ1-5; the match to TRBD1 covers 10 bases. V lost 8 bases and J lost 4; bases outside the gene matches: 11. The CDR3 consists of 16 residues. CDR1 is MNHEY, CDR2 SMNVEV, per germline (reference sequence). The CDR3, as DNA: TGTGCCAGCGCTTTTTGGGGACAGGGGAGGAATCAGCCCCAGCATTTT. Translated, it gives CASAFWGQGRNQPQHF.

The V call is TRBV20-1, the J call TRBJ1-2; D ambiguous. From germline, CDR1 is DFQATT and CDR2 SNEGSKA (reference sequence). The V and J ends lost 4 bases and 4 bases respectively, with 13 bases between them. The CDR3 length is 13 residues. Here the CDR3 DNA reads TGCAGTGCTAACTCGGACCGGTTCTATGGCTACACCTTC. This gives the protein CSANSDRFYGYTF.